The rows below give T cell receptor beta chains drawn from one sample of a study of breast tumors, draining lymph nodes, adjacent tissues. One entry per CDR3 protein, called by TCRdb with MiXCR from the multiplex PCR reads. The sample lists about 140,000 distinct CDR3 sequences, less than 35% occurring once. The material sequenced was axillary lymph node tissue. These receptors came from a female donor with breast cancer. Some clones in this sample may be carry-over from other donors' samples. CDR3s include the opening cysteine and the closing phenylalanine or tryptophan. The D gene is left open where the match is weak. Clone size is shown for a subset of rows, as once, few, many or a class of expanded clone.

clone_size: many
v_call: TRBV20-1
d_call: .
j_call: TRBJ2-1
cdr3_nt: TGCAGTGCTAGAGAGGCCAGGGGATCATACAATGAGCAGTTCTTC
cdr3_aa: CSAREARGSYNEQFF

clone_size: .
v_call: TRBV30
d_call: .
j_call: TRBJ2-4
cdr3_nt: TGTGCCTGGGGTGTATCCAGGTTTTTGAACATTCAGTACTTC
cdr3_aa: CAWGVSRFLNIQYF

clone_size: many
v_call: TRBV13
d_call: TRBD1
j_call: TRBJ2-7
cdr3_nt: TGTGCCAGCAGCCCCCCCCGGGACAGGGGCAACGAGCAGTACTTC
cdr3_aa: CASSPPRDRGNEQYF

clone_size: .
v_call: TRBV20-1
d_call: .
j_call: TRBJ1-1
cdr3_nt: TGCAGTGCTAGAAGGGGCAACACTGAAGCTTTCTTT
cdr3_aa: CSARRGNTEAFF

clone_size: .
v_call: TRBV18
d_call: TRBD2
j_call: TRBJ2-3
cdr3_nt: TGTGCCAGCTCACCGTCCGGACTAGCGGGGGGAGATACGCAGTATTTT
cdr3_aa: CASSPSGLAGGDTQYF

clone_size: many
v_call: TRBV2
d_call: TRBD2
j_call: TRBJ2-1
cdr3_nt: TGTGCAGCGTCGAATGGGAGGGGCTCCTACAATGAGCAGTTCTTC
cdr3_aa: CAASNGRGSYNEQFF

clone_size: many
v_call: TRBV10-2
d_call: .
j_call: TRBJ1-3
cdr3_nt: TGCGCCAGCAGTGTGAGCGGAAGCTCTGGAAGCACCATATATTTT
cdr3_aa: CASSVSGSSGSTIYF

clone_size: medium-sized
v_call: TRBV10-3
d_call: TRBD2
j_call: TRBJ2-1
cdr3_nt: TGTGCCATCAGTGATCCAAGCGGGGGGGCTAGCAATGAGCAGTTCTTC
cdr3_aa: CAISDPSGGASNEQFF

clone_size: .
v_call: TRBV5-6
d_call: TRBD1
j_call: TRBJ1-1
cdr3_nt: TGTGCCAGCAGCTTGGTTTCGGGACAGGAATTCACTGAAGCTTTCTTT
cdr3_aa: CASSLVSGQEFTEAFF

clone_size: many
v_call: TRBV7-9
d_call: TRBD1
j_call: TRBJ1-4
cdr3_nt: TGTGCCAGCAGCCCCTCAGGACAGGGGGGTGATAAACTGTTTTTT
cdr3_aa: CASSPSGQGGDKLFF

clone_size: .
v_call: TRBV6-1
d_call: .
j_call: TRBJ1-2
cdr3_nt: TGTGCCGGGGCGGGAGGGCTCGCTGCTAACTATGGCTACACCTTC
cdr3_aa: CAGAGGLAANYGYTF

clone_size: .
v_call: TRBV5-1
d_call: TRBD1
j_call: TRBJ2-7
cdr3_nt: TGCGCCAGCAGCTTGTGGGACAGTTTCTACGAGCAGTACTTC
cdr3_aa: CASSLWDSFYEQYF

clone_size: many
v_call: TRBV6-1
d_call: TRBD2
j_call: TRBJ2-2
cdr3_nt: TGTGCCAGCAGCCTGACTAGCGGGGCTACTACCGGGGAGCTGTTTTTT
cdr3_aa: CASSLTSGATTGELFF

clone_size: .
v_call: TRBV7-7
d_call: TRBD2
j_call: TRBJ2-7
cdr3_nt: TGTGCTAGCAGTGGGGGACTAGCGGGGGGAGTGCAGTACTTC
cdr3_aa: CASSGGLAGGVQYF

clone_size: many
v_call: TRBV20-1
d_call: .
j_call: TRBJ1-4
cdr3_nt: TGCAGTGCCTATGGGACGAAAAAACTGTTTTTT
cdr3_aa: CSAYGTKKLFF

clone_size: .
v_call: TRBV9
d_call: .
j_call: TRBJ1-4
cdr3_nt: TGTGCCAGCAGCAAGGCGGGGGCCGAAAAACTGTTTTTT
cdr3_aa: CASSKAGAEKLFF

clone_size: .
v_call: TRBV9
d_call: TRBD2
j_call: TRBJ2-3
cdr3_nt: TGTGCCGGCAGCGTAGTTAGCGGGGGGCCAGATACGCAGTATTTT
cdr3_aa: CAGSVVSGGPDTQYF

clone_size: many
v_call: TRBV5-1
d_call: .
j_call: TRBJ2-3
cdr3_nt: TGCGCCAGCAGCTTGGCGGGGGGCCCAGGCACAGATACGCAGTATTTT
cdr3_aa: CASSLAGGPGTDTQYF

clone_size: many
v_call: TRBV6-1
d_call: .
j_call: TRBJ2-5
cdr3_nt: TGTGCCAGCAGTGTGGGTAGTCAACTCCCCAAGACCCAGTACTTC
cdr3_aa: CASSVGSQLPKTQYF

clone_size: .
v_call: TRBV27
d_call: .
j_call: TRBJ2-5
cdr3_nt: TGTGCCAGCAGTTTATCCGTCGGGGAGACCCAGTACTTC
cdr3_aa: CASSLSVGETQYF

clone_size: many
v_call: TRBV5-1
d_call: .
j_call: TRBJ2-5
cdr3_nt: TGCGCCAGCAGCTTGATGGGGACTCCCCACGAGACCCAGTACTTC
cdr3_aa: CASSLMGTPHETQYF

clone_size: .
v_call: TRBV10-2
d_call: TRBD1
j_call: TRBJ2-7
cdr3_nt: TGCGCCAGCAGTGAAGGACAGGGTGTTTCCTACGAGCAGTACTTC
cdr3_aa: CASSEGQGVSYEQYF

clone_size: few
v_call: TRBV27
d_call: TRBD1
j_call: TRBJ1-4
cdr3_nt: TGTGCCAGCAGCTGGAACAGGGGAGGTGAAAAACTGTTTTTT
cdr3_aa: CASSWNRGGEKLFF

clone_size: few
v_call: TRBV5-6
d_call: TRBD1
j_call: TRBJ1-1
cdr3_nt: TGTGCCAGCAGCTTAAGGGGGCGCTTTAGCACTGAAGCTTTCTTT
cdr3_aa: CASSLRGRFSTEAFF

clone_size: many
v_call: TRBV7-2
d_call: TRBD1
j_call: TRBJ2-3
cdr3_nt: TGTGCCAGCAGCTTAAAGACAGGGGGCGGGAGCACAGATACGCAGTATTTT
cdr3_aa: CASSLKTGGGSTDTQYF

clone_size: .
v_call: TRBV10-3
d_call: TRBD1
j_call: TRBJ1-6
cdr3_nt: TGTGCCATCAGTGGACAGGGGACTTCACCCCTCCACTTT
cdr3_aa: CAISGQGTSPLHF

clone_size: many
v_call: TRBV7-3
d_call: .
j_call: TRBJ1-2
cdr3_nt: TGTGCCAGCAGCTTAACCGGAGTTCAAGGTGGCTACACCTTC
cdr3_aa: CASSLTGVQGGYTF

clone_size: many
v_call: TRBV27
d_call: TRBD1
j_call: TRBJ2-5
cdr3_nt: TGTGCCAGCAGGGACAGGGGGGAGACCCAGTACTTC
cdr3_aa: CASRDRGETQYF

clone_size: many
v_call: TRBV27
d_call: TRBD1
j_call: TRBJ1-6
cdr3_nt: TGTGCCAGCAGGCACCGGACAGGGAGGTATAATTCACCCCTCCACTTT
cdr3_aa: CASRHRTGRYNSPLHF

clone_size: .
v_call: TRBV20-1
d_call: TRBD1
j_call: TRBJ2-7
cdr3_nt: TGCAGTGCTCCTTACGCCCCAGGGACAGGGGGCGTCGAGCAGTACTTC
cdr3_aa: CSAPYAPGTGGVEQYF

clone_size: many
v_call: TRBV4-1
d_call: .
j_call: TRBJ1-4
cdr3_nt: TGCGCCAGCAGCCAAGGGACGAACTCCGTGTTTTCTAATGAAAAACTGTTTTTT
cdr3_aa: CASSQGTNSVFSNEKLFF

clone_size: many
v_call: TRBV19
d_call: TRBD2
j_call: TRBJ2-1
cdr3_nt: TGTGCCACGGGGACTAGCGGGGGAAATGAGCAGTTCTTC
cdr3_aa: CATGTSGGNEQFF

clone_size: many
v_call: TRBV15
d_call: TRBD1
j_call: TRBJ2-4
cdr3_nt: TGTGCCACCAGCAGGGAACAGGGGACCAAAAACATTCAGTACTTC
cdr3_aa: CATSREQGTKNIQYF

clone_size: once
v_call: TRBV7-8
d_call: TRBD2
j_call: TRBJ2-5
cdr3_nt: TGTGCCAGCAGCTTAGTACCTAGCGGGGGCCCCGGGGGTGGGCGGACCCAGTACTTC
cdr3_aa: CASSLVPSGGPGGGRTQYF

clone_size: many
v_call: TRBV25-1
d_call: .
j_call: TRBJ2-5
cdr3_nt: TGTGCCAGCAGTTGGGCAAGGCGGGAGACCCAGTACTTC
cdr3_aa: CASSWARRETQYF

clone_size: many
v_call: TRBV6-2/TRBV6-3
d_call: .
j_call: TRBJ2-6
cdr3_nt: TGTGCCAGCAGTTACTTATCGGGTTTGGGGGCCAACGTCCTGACTTTC
cdr3_aa: CASSYLSGLGANVLTF

clone_size: many
v_call: TRBV5-1
d_call: TRBD1
j_call: TRBJ1-6
cdr3_nt: TGCGCCAGCAGCCAAGGGACAGGTATTAATTCACCCCTCCACTTT
cdr3_aa: CASSQGTGINSPLHF

clone_size: many
v_call: TRBV18
d_call: .
j_call: TRBJ2-5
cdr3_nt: TGTGCCAGCTCACTACAGGGTCCCGACGAGACCCAGTACTTC
cdr3_aa: CASSLQGPDETQYF

clone_size: many
v_call: TRBV30
d_call: .
j_call: TRBJ2-3
cdr3_nt: TGTGCCTGGAGGCCAGGCAGCACAGATACGCAGTATTTT
cdr3_aa: CAWRPGSTDTQYF

clone_size: many
v_call: TRBV7-2
d_call: .
j_call: TRBJ2-2
cdr3_nt: TGTGCCAGCAGCATAAGGGGATACGGGGAGCTGTTTTTT
cdr3_aa: CASSIRGYGELFF

clone_size: .
v_call: TRBV16
d_call: .
j_call: TRBJ1-1
cdr3_nt: TGTGCCAGCAGCTCGTTGGAGAGGGGGAAAACTTTCTTT
cdr3_aa: CASSSLERGKTFF

clone_size: many
v_call: TRBV11-2
d_call: .
j_call: TRBJ1-5
cdr3_nt: TGTGCCAGCAGCGGAGAGGACAGCTCAATCACCCCCCAGCATTTT
cdr3_aa: CASSGEDSSITPQHF

clone_size: many
v_call: TRBV20-1
d_call: .
j_call: TRBJ1-4
cdr3_nt: TGCAGTGCTAAAAGTCGGGGCAGGGGTGCAACTAATGAAAAACTGTTTTTT
cdr3_aa: CSAKSRGRGATNEKLFF

clone_size: .
v_call: TRBV18
d_call: .
j_call: TRBJ1-6
cdr3_nt: TGTGCCAGCTCACAGGGAGGTCGGCGTTCATCCCTCCACTTT
cdr3_aa: CASSQGGRRSSLHF

clone_size: .
v_call: TRBV30
d_call: TRBD1
j_call: TRBJ2-7
cdr3_nt: TGTGCCTGGCGAGGGGGACAGTCAGGCGAGCAGTACTTC
cdr3_aa: CAWRGGQSGEQYF

clone_size: many
v_call: TRBV5-8
d_call: TRBD1
j_call: TRBJ1-4
cdr3_nt: TGTGCCAGCAGCCTAGGACAGGGCAGTAATGAAAAACTGTTTTTT
cdr3_aa: CASSLGQGSNEKLFF

clone_size: .
v_call: TRBV5-6
d_call: .
j_call: TRBJ1-5
cdr3_nt: TGTGCCAGCAGCTTGGTTGAGACAGACCCCAATCAGCCCCAGCATTTT
cdr3_aa: CASSLVETDPNQPQHF

clone_size: .
v_call: TRBV20-1
d_call: TRBD1
j_call: TRBJ1-4
cdr3_nt: TGCAGTGCTAGAGATCCGATGGGACAGCTTAATGAAAAACTGTTTTTT
cdr3_aa: CSARDPMGQLNEKLFF

clone_size: many
v_call: TRBV9
d_call: .
j_call: TRBJ2-2
cdr3_nt: TGTGCCAGCAGCGGGATGACAGCGCTCACCGGGGAGCTGTTTTTT
cdr3_aa: CASSGMTALTGELFF

clone_size: .
v_call: TRBV20-1
d_call: .
j_call: TRBJ1-1
cdr3_nt: TGCAGTGCTACTTGGACAGCGAACACTGAAGCTTTCTTT
cdr3_aa: CSATWTANTEAFF

clone_size: many
v_call: TRBV19
d_call: .
j_call: TRBJ2-5
cdr3_nt: TGTGCCAGTAGTATAGCCGGAGGGAACCAAGAGACCCAGTACTTC
cdr3_aa: CASSIAGGNQETQYF

clone_size: many
v_call: TRBV5-1
d_call: TRBD2
j_call: TRBJ2-1
cdr3_nt: TGCGCCAGCAGCTTGCGGGCTAGCGGGGGGGCCCTAGGCTACAATGAGCAGTTCTTC
cdr3_aa: CASSLRASGGALGYNEQFF

clone_size: many
v_call: TRBV7-8
d_call: .
j_call: TRBJ1-4
cdr3_nt: TGTGCCAGCAGCCGAGACCAGCCTAATGAAAAACTGTTTTTT
cdr3_aa: CASSRDQPNEKLFF

clone_size: many
v_call: TRBV19
d_call: TRBD2
j_call: TRBJ2-3
cdr3_nt: TGTGCCAGTAGTTCCGGGGGGGTCACAGATACGCAGTATTTT
cdr3_aa: CASSSGGVTDTQYF

clone_size: .
v_call: TRBV30
d_call: .
j_call: TRBJ1-6
cdr3_nt: TGTGCCTGGAGTGGAGGGGGGAATTCACCCCTCCACTTT
cdr3_aa: CAWSGGGNSPLHF

clone_size: many
v_call: TRBV28
d_call: .
j_call: TRBJ1-2
cdr3_nt: TGTGCCAGCAGTTTAGTAGCAGGGAACTATGGCTACACCTTC
cdr3_aa: CASSLVAGNYGYTF

clone_size: many
v_call: TRBV2
d_call: .
j_call: TRBJ1-5
cdr3_nt: TGTGCCAGTTCCCGGGACGGCAACAATCAGCCCCAGCATTTT
cdr3_aa: CASSRDGNNQPQHF

clone_size: many
v_call: TRBV3-1
d_call: .
j_call: TRBJ1-2
cdr3_nt: TGTGCCAGCAGCACACCAGGGTATGGCTACACCTTC
cdr3_aa: CASSTPGYGYTF

clone_size: .
v_call: TRBV20-1
d_call: TRBD1
j_call: TRBJ1-1
cdr3_nt: TGCAGTGCTTCTGGGAGGGGGCGAGAGATGAACCCTGAAGCTTTCTTT
cdr3_aa: CSASGRGREMNPEAFF